The 2 T cell receptor beta chains in this list originate from one sample, sequenced in a study of T cells in Graves' hyperthyroidism and ophthalmopathy. Amplified TCR beta CDR3 regions derived from RNA transcripts. The HTBI primer set was used in a first-round RT-PCR of the TCR CDR3. Each CDR3 protein gets one entry after TCRdb re-called the multiplex PCR reads with MiXCR. The profile shows approximately 300,000 distinct CDR3 sequences, approximately 17% of them singletons. The specimen was blood. These receptors all stem from a woman aged 60-75 years with Graves' ophthalmopathy.

This clonotype came up many times. The chain uses TRBV7-3 and TRBJ2-3; TRBD2 is a possible D gene (7 bases). V was clipped by 6 bases and J by 6 bases, with 16 bases between them. The germline V gene encodes CDR1 SGHTA and CDR2 FQGTGA. The CDR3 consists of 14 residues. In DNA, the CDR3 is TGTGCCAGCAGTATAAGCAGGGGAGGGGATACGCAGTATTTT. The encoded protein is CASSISRGGDTQYF.

This clonotype was recorded a few times. A read error may be the cause here, since a much bigger clone is one base away. The gene calls are TRBV20-1 and TRBJ2-7; D not certain. Germline-derived CDR1 and CDR2 are DFQATT and SNEGSKA (reference sequence). This CDR3 has 15 residues. The CDR3 nucleotides read TGCAGTGCTAGAGACGCCAGGATTACGACCTACGAGCAGTGCTTC. Its protein is CSARDARITTYEQCF.